The 2 T cell receptor beta chains listed next were all sequenced from one sample in a study of cytomegalovirus exposure and HLA in healthy donors. TCRdb's copy holds only in-frame clones and misses some; the assay was immunoSEQ multiplex PCR. Among 150,000 to 200,000 clones listed, around nine tenths were seen once. The sequencing input was PBMCs. The source of these receptors is a woman aged 18-35 years in good health and CMV-seropositive.

The V and J genes are TRBV27 and TRBJ2-1, with a possible D match to TRBD2 (5 bases). The V and J ends lost 3 bases and 8 bases respectively, with 14 bases between them. There are 14 residues in the CDR3. CDR1 MNHEY and CDR2 SMNVEV come from the germline V gene (reference sequence). Here the CDR3 DNA reads TGTGCCAGCAGTTTTTCCAGGCGGGTCGATGAGCAGTTCTTC. It yields the protein CASSFSRRVDEQFF.

The chain combines TRBV15 with TRBJ1-4; D is possibly TRBD1 (5 bases). The CDR3 covers 13 residues. Germline CDR1 is LNHNV and CDR2 is YYDKDF (reference sequence). The V gene lost 3 bases and the J gene lost 5 bases, with 7 bases spanning the gap. CDR3 in DNA: TGTGCCACCAGCAGGGGGGGGAATGAAAAACTGTTTTTT. Encoded protein: CATSRGGNEKLFF. Combining the CDR3 with reference TRBV15 and TRBJ1-4 gives the whole variable domain DAMVIQNPRYQVTQFGKPVTLSCSQTLNHNVMYWYQQKSSQAPKLLFHYYDKDFNNEADTPDNFQSRRPNTSFCFLDIRSPGLGDTAMYLCATSRGGNEKLFFGSGTQLSVL.